This T cell receptor (beta chain) originates from a study of identical twins (dated by TCRdb to about 2016). Study-wide context: To test whether fetal clonotypes persist, this study deep-sequenced TCR alpha and beta repertoires from monozygotic twins, from unrelated adults of various ages, and from cord blood. Replicate twin experiments were performed at different times using different library preparation protocols to rule out contamination.

CDR1 and CDR2 are drawn from the germline V gene: SGHDT, YYEEEE. Spanning cysteine to phenylalanine, the CDR3 consists of 14 amino acids. The sequence is cut down to CDR3 DNA, 42 bases in frame from base 1. Trimming costs V 4 bases and J 3 bases, and their ends lie 10 bases apart. Every donor in the study was a healthy Caucasian. Three pairs of female monozygotic twins, all aged roughly 18 to 29 years, were included in the twin cohort. Positive isolation kits from Invitrogen were used to isolate CD4+ and CD8+ T cell populations. The investigation overall reported the following: Because the same donors could not be followed over many years, the conclusions relied on cross-sectional statistical analysis. Compared with coincidental sharing between unrelated individuals, out-of-frame TCR alpha sequences shared between twins showed an excess of sequences with low generation probability. The excess sharing between twins in beta out-of-frame sequences was weaker because fewer shared sequences reduced the signal-to-noise ratio. In monozygotic twins, out-of-frame TCR alpha sharing was systematically underestimated by recombination models, although the models agreed with sharing between unrelated individuals. Fewer insertions were carried by abundant cord blood beta clonotypes; a weaker similar trend was observed in young adult naive repertoires, while no such trend was observed in memory repertoires. Zero-insertion analyses could be partly confounded by invariant T cells such as MAIT and iNKT, although diverse VJ usage argued against such confounding for most clonotypes.

This clonotype was detected a few times. Its recognized antigen is unknown. No per-base quality is available; no much larger clone lies one base away. The protocol used for the library was 5' RACE. Sequenced using an Illumina HiSeq 2000. A universal primer binding site was introduced by template switching, and a unique molecular identifier was present in the final cDNA, enabling accurate counting of TCR cDNA molecules. First-strand cDNA for TCR alpha and beta chains was synthesized from specific primers in the conserved constant-segment region. To control for contamination, each cDNA library was double barcoded with a SMART-Mk sample barcode plus Illumina barcodes. Two successive PCR steps introduced TruSeq adapter sequences along with Illumina sample barcodes. The Illumina HiSeq platform was used with custom primers to sequence TCR alpha and beta cDNA libraries. For the original study's pipeline: Unique molecular identifiers were extracted from raw reads with MiGEC, and CDR3 positions were determined with MiXCR. Recombination models were inferred per individual with the repgenHMM and IGoR tools using an EM algorithm. Shared clonotypes were analyzed with the tcR package in R, and sharing was normalized by the product of cloneset sizes. To study raw recombination free of thymic and clonal selection effects, out-of-frame nonproductive sequences were analyzed. TCRdb trimmed the raw reads at Q25, called clones with MiXCR and kept productive beta chains. Each entry merges the rows of one CDR3 protein and shows their most common DNA and genes. The authors' filters were not applied to this entry. The sample has 300,000 to 350,000 distinct CDR3 sequences on record, 9% to 15% of them singletons. The ten largest clonotypes hold more than 6% of the sample.

The same sample was also studied in work on yellow fever vaccine responses in identical twins. From that second study: The authors reported that the T cell response to vaccination in identical twins appeared partly convergent and partly personalized. In identical twins, the study followed T cell clones that responded to the vaccine with precision.

The sequencing input was CD8+ T cells sorted from blood. The sequence was collected from a woman aged 18-29 years in good health. The chain is made from TRBV5-6 and TRBJ2-2; the D gene lacks a confident call. The CDR3 reads as follows: CASSAARDTGELFF. Here is the DNA: TGTGCCAGCAGCGCTGCCCGGGACACCGGGGAGCTGTTTTTT.